These T cell receptor beta chains were read from a single sample in a study of radiotherapy plus CTLA-4 blockade in lung cancer. Profiling relied on immunoSEQ multiplex PCR, and the TCRdb table lists in-frame clones only, not all of them. The data show tens of thousands of clones, with approximately 70% seen just once and 3.5% to 4.5% held by the top ten. The sequencing here drew on peripheral blood, taken from a patient treated with radiotherapy plus ipilimumab. The receptors originated from a human donor with non-small cell lung cancer who had stable disease on radiotherapy plus ipilimumab. Both conserved end residues are part of each CDR3. A D gene is named only where the DNA matches it firmly. The size field is filled for only some rows; it gives once, few, many or a size class.

j_gene: TRBJ2-1; d_gene: TRBD2; abundance: .; v_gene: TRBV7-4; CDR3nt: TGTGCCAGCAGCCGGTGGCTAGCGGTCGATGAGCAGTTCTTC; CDR3aa: CASSRWLAVDEQFF
j_gene: TRBJ2-7; d_gene: TRBD2; abundance: few; v_gene: TRBV6-6; CDR3nt: TGTGCCAGCAGTGACAGCGGGAGGGCTCGGGAGCAGTACTTC; CDR3aa: CASSDSGRAREQYF
j_gene: TRBJ2-3; d_gene: TRBD1; abundance: .; v_gene: TRBV28; CDR3nt: TGTGCCAGCAGCACGACCAGGGGGAAAGGCACAGATACGCAGTATTTT; CDR3aa: CASSTTRGKGTDTQYF
j_gene: TRBJ1-2; d_gene: .; abundance: .; v_gene: TRBV4-3; CDR3nt: TGCGCCAGCAGGGGACCGGGGGACACACCCGGCTACACCTTC; CDR3aa: CASRGPGDTPGYTF
j_gene: TRBJ1-5; d_gene: .; abundance: .; v_gene: TRBV7-2; CDR3nt: TGTGCCAGCAGCTTAGTGGGGGGGAGCAATCAGCCCCAGCATTTT; CDR3aa: CASSLVGGSNQPQHF
j_gene: TRBJ2-3; d_gene: .; abundance: .; v_gene: TRBV9; CDR3nt: TGTGCCAGCAGCCCAGACGGGGTTCGCACAGATACGCAGTATTTT; CDR3aa: CASSPDGVRTDTQYF
j_gene: TRBJ2-7; d_gene: .; abundance: few; v_gene: TRBV19; CDR3nt: TGTGCCAGTAGTGTCCGGACGGACTACGAGCAGTACTTC; CDR3aa: CASSVRTDYEQYF
j_gene: TRBJ1-4; d_gene: .; abundance: few; v_gene: TRBV7-2; CDR3nt: TGTGCCAGCAGCCTAATGGGGTTGGCTAATGAAAAACTGTTTTTT; CDR3aa: CASSLMGLANEKLFF
j_gene: TRBJ2-5; d_gene: .; abundance: .; v_gene: TRBV11-3; CDR3nt: TGTGCCAGCAGCTTAGGGGAGTACCCGATGACCCAGTACTTC; CDR3aa: CASSLGEYPMTQYF
j_gene: TRBJ2-3; d_gene: TRBD2; abundance: .; v_gene: TRBV11-2; CDR3nt: TGTGCCAGCAGCCCGGGACTAGCGGGAGTCTCAGATACGCAGTATTTT; CDR3aa: CASSPGLAGVSDTQYF
j_gene: TRBJ2-7; d_gene: TRBD1; abundance: .; v_gene: TRBV6-5; CDR3nt: TGTGCCAGCAGTTACTCAGCGACAGGGGGCTCCTACGAGCAGTACTTC; CDR3aa: CASSYSATGGSYEQYF
j_gene: TRBJ1-4; d_gene: .; abundance: .; v_gene: TRBV14; CDR3nt: TGTGCCAGCAGCCAAGGATGGGGGGATTCTGAAAAACTGTTTTTT; CDR3aa: CASSQGWGDSEKLFF
j_gene: TRBJ2-2; d_gene: TRBD1; abundance: .; v_gene: TRBV7-2; CDR3nt: TGTGCCAGCAGCTTTGGACAGGGGATCACCGGGGAGCTGTTTTTT; CDR3aa: CASSFGQGITGELFF
j_gene: TRBJ1-2; d_gene: .; abundance: once; v_gene: TRBV7-9; CDR3nt: TGTGCCAGCAGCTTAGGGGCAGGGGACGGCTACACCTTC; CDR3aa: CASSLGAGDGYTF
j_gene: TRBJ2-2; d_gene: TRBD2; abundance: .; v_gene: TRBV19; CDR3nt: TGTGCCACCGGGGGGAGCTGGGTTTTAAACACCGGGGAGCTGTTTTTT; CDR3aa: CATGGSWVLNTGELFF
j_gene: TRBJ2-1; d_gene: TRBD2; abundance: .; v_gene: TRBV10-3; CDR3nt: TGCGCCATCGCCGGGACTAGCGGGTCGGGTAATGAGCAGTTCTTC; CDR3aa: CAIAGTSGSGNEQFF
j_gene: TRBJ2-7; d_gene: TRBD1; abundance: .; v_gene: TRBV11-2; CDR3nt: TGTGCCAGCAGCTTATTGGATCGGTACAGGGGGCACGAGCAGTACTTC; CDR3aa: CASSLLDRYRGHEQYF
j_gene: TRBJ1-5; d_gene: .; abundance: .; v_gene: TRBV27; CDR3nt: TGTGCCAGCCTAATACGAGGTGAAGTGAATCAGCCCCAGCATTTT; CDR3aa: CASLIRGEVNQPQHF
j_gene: TRBJ2-7; d_gene: TRBD2; abundance: .; v_gene: TRBV6-5; CDR3nt: TGTGCCAGCAGCCGACTAGCGGGACTTGCCTCCGAGCAGTACTTC; CDR3aa: CASSRLAGLASEQYF
j_gene: TRBJ2-5; d_gene: TRBD1; abundance: .; v_gene: TRBV5-1; CDR3nt: TGCGCCAGCAGCCCAGAGGGACAGGGGGCGCGGGAGCAGTACTTC; CDR3aa: CASSPEGQGAREQYF
j_gene: TRBJ1-1; d_gene: .; abundance: .; v_gene: TRBV2; CDR3nt: TGTGCCAGCACTGATAAAGGTGGGCGCCGTGTAGGGAACACTGAAGCTTTCTTT; CDR3aa: CASTDKGGRRVGNTEAFF
j_gene: TRBJ2-3; d_gene: TRBD2; abundance: .; v_gene: TRBV9; CDR3nt: TGTGCCAGCAGCTACCGGGACTATTACACAGATACGCAGTATTTT; CDR3aa: CASSYRDYYTDTQYF
j_gene: TRBJ2-2; d_gene: .; abundance: few; v_gene: TRBV18; CDR3nt: TGTGCCAGCTTTTCCTCCACCGGGGAGCTGTTTTTT; CDR3aa: CASFSSTGELFF
j_gene: TRBJ2-1; d_gene: TRBD1; abundance: few; v_gene: TRBV6-5; CDR3nt: TGTGCCAGCAGCCACGACAGGGGGAGGATAAATGAGCAGTTCTTC; CDR3aa: CASSHDRGRINEQFF
j_gene: TRBJ2-7; d_gene: TRBD2; abundance: .; v_gene: TRBV2; CDR3nt: TGTGCCAGTGGGACTAGCGGGAGCTACGAGCAGTACTTC; CDR3aa: CASGTSGSYEQYF
j_gene: TRBJ2-1; d_gene: TRBD2; abundance: .; v_gene: TRBV7-3; CDR3nt: TGTGCCAGCAGCTTAAGTGGACTAGCCGCCTACAATGAGCAGTTCTTC; CDR3aa: CASSLSGLAAYNEQFF
j_gene: TRBJ2-2; d_gene: TRBD2; abundance: .; v_gene: TRBV7-2; CDR3nt: TGTGCCAGCAGCTTATGGGCCGTAGCGGGAGGGGCCGGGGAGCTGTTTTTT; CDR3aa: CASSLWAVAGGAGELFF
j_gene: TRBJ2-5; d_gene: .; abundance: .; v_gene: TRBV7-2; CDR3nt: TGTGCCAGCAGCCCGCCCGGGCGGGAGACCCAGTACTTC; CDR3aa: CASSPPGRETQYF
j_gene: TRBJ2-1; d_gene: .; abundance: .; v_gene: TRBV4-3; CDR3nt: TGCGCCAGCAGCCAAGATTACAATGAGCAGTTCTTC; CDR3aa: CASSQDYNEQFF
j_gene: TRBJ2-7; d_gene: TRBD2; abundance: .; v_gene: TRBV9; CDR3nt: TGTGCCAGCAGCGTAGCTAGCGGGAGGGCCGAGCAGTACTTC; CDR3aa: CASSVASGRAEQYF
j_gene: TRBJ1-1; d_gene: .; abundance: .; v_gene: TRBV6-6; CDR3nt: TGTGCCAGCAGTCTGGACACTGAAGCTTTCTTT; CDR3aa: CASSLDTEAFF
j_gene: TRBJ2-7; d_gene: .; abundance: .; v_gene: TRBV19; CDR3nt: TGTGCCAGTAGTATCACAGGGCAGCACGAGCAGTACTTC; CDR3aa: CASSITGQHEQYF
j_gene: TRBJ2-7; d_gene: TRBD1; abundance: once; v_gene: TRBV6-1; CDR3nt: TGTGCCAGTGCAAGGGGACAGGGGTATGGCTACGAGCAGTACTTC; CDR3aa: CASARGQGYGYEQYF
j_gene: TRBJ1-3; d_gene: .; abundance: .; v_gene: TRBV7-2; CDR3nt: TGTGCCAGCAGCTTAAATCAGGGAAGCTCTGGAAACACCATATATTTT; CDR3aa: CASSLNQGSSGNTIYF
j_gene: TRBJ2-7; d_gene: .; abundance: .; v_gene: TRBV15; CDR3nt: TGTGCCACCAGCCGGGCCTACGAGCAGTACTTC; CDR3aa: CATSRAYEQYF
j_gene: TRBJ1-5; d_gene: .; abundance: .; v_gene: TRBV23-1; CDR3nt: TGCGCCAGCAGTCAATGGGAGAACAGGGAATTTATCTCAGAACCCCAGCATTTT; CDR3aa: CASSQWENREFISEPQHF
j_gene: TRBJ2-7; d_gene: .; abundance: medium-sized; v_gene: TRBV6-6; CDR3nt: TGTGCCAGCACCTCCGGGAACTCCGAGCAGTACTTC; CDR3aa: CASTSGNSEQYF
j_gene: TRBJ2-5; d_gene: TRBD2; abundance: .; v_gene: TRBV7-2; CDR3nt: TGTGCCAGCAGCCCAGCCGGCCTAGCGGAGGGGACCCAGTACTTC; CDR3aa: CASSPAGLAEGTQYF
j_gene: TRBJ2-6; d_gene: .; abundance: .; v_gene: TRBV6-7; CDR3nt: TGTGCCAGCAGTACCTCGGGGTCACCTAGGTCTGGGGCCAACGTCCTGACTTTC; CDR3aa: CASSTSGSPRSGANVLTF
j_gene: TRBJ2-7; d_gene: TRBD2; abundance: .; v_gene: TRBV6-1; CDR3nt: TGTGCCAGCAGGGGACTACTCGAGCAGTACTTC; CDR3aa: CASRGLLEQYF
j_gene: TRBJ2-3; d_gene: .; abundance: .; v_gene: TRBV4-3; CDR3nt: TGCGCCAGCAGCCAAGAAAGGAACACAGATACGCAGTATTTT; CDR3aa: CASSQERNTDTQYF
j_gene: TRBJ1-5; d_gene: .; abundance: .; v_gene: TRBV19; CDR3nt: TGTGCCAGTATCCCCCCAGGTAGAAGTGACTATAGCAATCAGCCCCAGCATTTT; CDR3aa: CASIPPGRSDYSNQPQHF
j_gene: TRBJ2-6; d_gene: .; abundance: .; v_gene: TRBV28; CDR3nt: TGTGCCAGCAGTCAGAGTCAGGGGTCCGACGTCCTGACTTTC; CDR3aa: CASSQSQGSDVLTF
j_gene: TRBJ1-5; d_gene: .; abundance: .; v_gene: TRBV7-2; CDR3nt: TGTGCCAGCAGCTTAACTCGGGTGGGCAATCAGCCCCAGCATTTT; CDR3aa: CASSLTRVGNQPQHF
j_gene: TRBJ1-1; d_gene: .; abundance: .; v_gene: TRBV7-2; CDR3nt: TGTGCCAGCAGCTTAACCGGACTTAGGAACACTGAAGCTTTCTTT; CDR3aa: CASSLTGLRNTEAFF
j_gene: TRBJ1-3; d_gene: TRBD1; abundance: .; v_gene: TRBV7-9; CDR3nt: TGTGCCAGCAGCTTAAGTGGCAGGGGGGAGTATTTT; CDR3aa: CASSLSGRGEYF
j_gene: TRBJ2-1; d_gene: TRBD1; abundance: .; v_gene: TRBV4-2; CDR3nt: TGTGCCAGCAGCCAAGCGACAGGGGGCGTCAATGAGCAGTTCTTC; CDR3aa: CASSQATGGVNEQFF
j_gene: TRBJ2-5; d_gene: .; abundance: .; v_gene: TRBV18; CDR3nt: TGTGCCAGCTCACTGGGCATCCAGGAGACCCAGTACTTC; CDR3aa: CASSLGIQETQYF
j_gene: TRBJ2-3; d_gene: .; abundance: .; v_gene: TRBV5-1; CDR3nt: TGCGCCAGCAGCTTGGGCCGGGATTCCGATACGCAGTATTTT; CDR3aa: CASSLGRDSDTQYF
j_gene: TRBJ2-7; d_gene: .; abundance: .; v_gene: TRBV6-1; CDR3nt: TGTGCCAGCCGAAGATTATTGACTAGCTACGAGCAGTACTTC; CDR3aa: CASRRLLTSYEQYF
j_gene: TRBJ2-5; d_gene: TRBD2; abundance: few; v_gene: TRBV5-1; CDR3nt: TGCGCCAGCAGCCCGAGACCCGGGAGGCAAGAGACCCAGTACTTC; CDR3aa: CASSPRPGRQETQYF